The 20 T cell receptor beta chains below come from one sample, sequenced in a study of Graves' ophthalmopathy and Graves' hyperthyroidism. Investigators amplified TCR beta CDR3 regions from RNA transcripts. After a first-round RT-PCR with HTBI primers, a second-round multiplex PCR was run. Using its own MiXCR run on the multiplex PCR reads, TCRdb lists one record per CDR3 protein. Of some 380,000 distinct CDR3 sequences in the sample, roughly 15% were seen once. What was sequenced was peripheral blood. These receptors were collected from a woman between 18 and 29 years old with stable Graves' hyperthyroidism.

This clonotype was counted many times. This sequence joins TRBV11-2 and TRBJ2-2; tentative D call: TRBD2 (5 bases). The CDR3 spans 15 residues. Trimming left V 0 bases short and J 1 base short, with 6 bases between. Germline CDR1 and CDR2: SGHAT and FQNNGV. In DNA form, the CDR3 reads TGTGCCAGCAGCTTAGACGGGATGAACACCGGGGAGCTGTTTTTT. Translated: CASSLDGMNTGELFF.

The chain joins TRBV19 to TRBJ1-6, with TRBD1 identical over 9 bases. Per germline, CDR1 LNHDA and CDR2 SQIVND (reference sequence). The CDR3 length is 15 residues. Trimming at V came to 3 bases and at J to 5 bases, leaving 2 bases not matched to a gene. Here the CDR3 DNA reads TGTGCCAGTAGTATTGACAGGGGGAATAATTCACCCCTCCACTTT. Its protein is CASSIDRGNNSPLHF.

This clonotype was counted between two and nine times. The V call is TRBV4-2, the J call TRBJ1-2; weak D call: TRBD1 (6 bases). Trimming left V 4 bases short and J 4 bases short, with 19 bases between. The CDR3 totals 16 residues. The V gene's germline CDR1 is LGHNA and CDR2 YNFKEQ. CDR3 coding DNA: TGTGCCAGCAGCCCGTCACAGGGCACAGTGGCCTATGGCTACACCTTC. It translates to CASSPSQGTVAYGYTF.

This clonotype has a count of ten or more. As DNA, the CDR3 is TGTGCCAGCAGTCCGATACAGGGAAGGCAGTACTTC. Translation gives CASSPIQGRQYF. The chain combines TRBV6-2 or TRBV6-3 with TRBJ2-7, with D perhaps TRBD1 (6 bases). This CDR3 has 12 amino acids. Germline V gene data show CDR1 as MNHEY and CDR2 as SVGEGT. V was cut by 5 bases and J by 9 bases, with 14 bases left in between.

The rearrangement joins TRBV20-1 to TRBJ1-2, with a weak D call TRBD1 (5 bases). Trimming took 2 bases from V and 3 from J, leaving 13 bases between them. The length of the CDR3 is 14 residues. Germline V gives CDR1 DFQATT, CDR2 SNEGSKA (reference sequence). The CDR3 bases are TGCAGTGCTAGAAGTCCAGGGATCGACTATGGCTACACCTTC. This translates into CSARSPGIDYGYTF.

The table lists this clonotype with a few counts. V gene TRBV12-3 or TRBV12-4 combines with J gene TRBJ1-1; D ambiguous. There are 13 residues in the CDR3. V lost 6 bases and J lost 3, with 11 bases in between. CDR3 DNA: TGTGCCAGCAGCTCCTCGGGGTACACTGAAGCTTTCTTT. This sequence encodes CASSSSGYTEAFF.

This clonotype came up many times. A much larger clonotype is one base distant, so this may be a read error. This chain uses TRBV6-5 with TRBJ1-1; D uncertain. Germline assignment: CDR1 MNHEY and CDR2 SVGAGI. This CDR3 has 15 amino acids. The CDR3 is CASNSVLPPNTEASF. CDR3 coding DNA: TGTGCCAGCAATTCCGTACTACCCCCGAACACTGAAGCTTCCTTT.

This clonotype was seen at least ten times. The genes are TRBV19 and TRBJ1-1; D uncertain. Germline V gene data show CDR1 as LNHDA and CDR2 as SQIVND (reference sequence). The CDR3 totals 15 residues. Trimming shortened V by 7 bases and J by 4 bases, and 19 bases separated the two germline ends. CDR3 nucleotides: TGTGCCAGTACCAATACGGCTGGGATCCTCACTGAAGCTTTCTTT. Residues: CASTNTAGILTEAFF.

This clonotype was seen many times. V is TRBV7-3 and J is TRBJ1-3, with D perhaps matching TRBD1 (6 bases). The CDR3 contains 19 residues. Germline V lookup: CDR1 SGHTA, CDR2 FQGTGA. V was clipped by 5 bases and J by 2 bases, with 25 bases between them. The CDR3 sequence: CASSIRSITGRVTGNTIYF. The CDR3 DNA is TGTGCCAGCAGCATACGTAGCATTACAGGGAGAGTTACTGGAAACACCATATATTTT.

This clonotype was seen many times. This chain uses TRBV7-2 with TRBJ2-5; 7 bases align to TRBD1. CDR1 SGHTA and CDR2 FQGNSA come from the germline V gene. J gave up 1 base and V 1 base, and 3 bases lay outside the gene matches. The CDR3 runs 15 residues. CDR3 coding DNA: TGTGCCAGCAGCTTAGTGGGACAGATCCAAGAGACCCAGTACTTC. It encodes CASSLVGQIQETQYF. The variable domain in full, completed from reference TRBV7-2 and TRBJ2-5, reads GAGVSQSPSNKVTEKGKDVELRCDPISGHTALYWYRQSLGQGLEFLIYFQGNSAPDKSGLPSDRFSAERTGGSVSTLTIQRTQQEDSAVYLCASSLVGQIQETQYFGPGTRLLVL.

This clonotype came up a few times. The genes are TRBV9 and TRBJ2-5, with a tentative D call TRBD2 (5 bases). The CDR3 consists of 14 residues. Trimming shortened V by 4 bases and J by 6 bases, and 16 bases separated the two germline ends. The V gene's germline CDR1 is SGDLS and CDR2 YYNGEE. CDR3 in DNA: TGTGCCAGCAGCCCGGGATCCCCGGGGAAGACCCAGTACTTC. As protein: CASSPGSPGKTQYF.

The sample holds many counts of this clonotype. Here the CDR3 DNA reads TGTGCTAGTGGTCGGGACAGAGTACTTGGCACTGAAGCTTTCTTT. This sequence encodes CASGRDRVLGTEAFF. The chain uses TRBV12-5 and TRBJ1-1, with 7 bases that match TRBD1. CDR1 and CDR2 (germline): LGHNT, FRNRAP. V lost 5 bases to trimming and J lost 4 bases; unmatched junction nucleotides: 10. This CDR3 spans 15 amino acids.

This chain links TRBV7-2 with TRBJ1-1; D is uncertain. CDR3 length: 12 residues. V was cut by 3 bases and J by 7 bases, with 9 bases left in between. Germline V gene lookup returns CDR1 SGHTA and CDR2 FQGNSA. For the CDR3, the DNA is TGTGCCAGCAGCTTTATTACAGTTGAAGCTTTCTTT. As protein: CASSFITVEAFF. Full variable domain (rest looked up from reference TRBV7-2 and TRBJ1-1): GAGVSQSPSNKVTEKGKDVELRCDPISGHTALYWYRQSLGQGLEFLIYFQGNSAPDKSGLPSDRFSAERTGGSVSTLTIQRTQQEDSAVYLCASSFITVEAFFGQGTRLTVV.

There are many counts of this clonotype. V is TRBV12-3 or TRBV12-4 and J is TRBJ1-5, with D unresolved. Trimming left V 3 bases short and J 5 bases short, with 5 bases between. The CDR3 loop spans 12 amino acids. The CDR3 spells CASSFFDQPQHF. CDR3 DNA: TGTGCCAGCAGTTTTTTTGATCAGCCCCAGCATTTT.

The chain joins TRBV20-1 to TRBJ1-2; 12 bases match TRBD1. The CDR3 is 17 amino acids. V trimming: 6 bases; J trimming: 7 bases; junction bases outside the gene matches: 18. CDR1 and CDR2 (germline): DFQATT, SNEGSKA (reference sequence). The CDR3 nucleotides read TGCAGTGCCAAAACCGGGACAGGGGGCTTAGGTAGCGGTGGCTACACCTTC. It specifies CSAKTGTGGLGSGGYTF.

V usage is TRBV11-2 and J usage is TRBJ1-1, with TRBD1 identical over 7 bases. The CDR3 spans 17 residues. Germline CDR1 and CDR2: SGHAT and FQNNGV. V was pared by 2 bases and J by 3 bases, with 12 bases of the junction left unmatched. This CDR3 is CASSLLPPGQLYTEAFF. CDR3 DNA sequence: TGTGCCAGCAGCTTATTACCCCCGGGACAGTTATACACTGAAGCTTTCTTT.

This clonotype has a count of ten or more. This chain connects TRBV6-1 to TRBJ2-7; D gene unclear. The V gene lost 8 bases and the J gene lost 0 bases, with 17 bases spanning the gap. The CDR3 consists of 15 residues. Germline loops: CDR1 MNHNS, CDR2 SASEGT. The CDR3 DNA reads as TGTGCCAGCGCTTCTCCTGCCAGTACCTCCTACGAGCAGTACTTC. It translates to CASASPASTSYEQYF.

This clonotype was found a few times. The gene calls are TRBV6-1 and TRBJ1-1; D call uncertain. The germline V and J ends were trimmed by 10 bases and 6 bases, with 15 bases remaining between them. The CDR3 extends over 12 amino acids. Germline lookup yields CDR1 MNHNS and CDR2 SASEGT. The CDR3: CATTRPGSEAFF. The DNA of the CDR3 is TGTGCCACCACCCGCCCGGGATCTGAAGCTTTCTTT.

This clonotype was picked up many times. V and J are TRBV15 and TRBJ2-7; D is uncertain. The V gene's germline CDR1 is LNHNV and CDR2 YYDKDF (reference sequence). This CDR3 region has 14 residues. The germline V and J ends were trimmed by 3 bases and 2 bases, with 11 bases remaining between them. For the CDR3, the DNA is TGTGCCACCAGCAGGGCCCTGACTGCCTACGAGCAGTACTTC. Translating it yields CATSRALTAYEQYF.

Concerning this clonotype itself: Germline is not matched at one junction end, which may reflect a read error. The chain is built from TRBV12-5 and TRBJ1-1, with D unclear. The CDR3 runs to 13 residues. The germline CDR1 and CDR2 sequences are LGHNT and FRNRAP. The CDR3 coding sequence is TGTGCTAGTGGTTTGACAGCGAACACTGAAGCTTGCTTT. It translates to CASGLTANTEACF.